The rows below give T cell receptor beta chains drawn from one sample of a study of cytomegalovirus exposure and HLA in healthy donors. Assay: immunoSEQ multiplex PCR; the TCRdb copy retains only in-frame clones and omits some. Altogether 150,000 to 190,000 clones are present, about 80% being singletons, with the ten largest covering under 8%. Sequencing input: PBMCs. These receptors came from a woman aged 45-65 years in good health and CMV-seropositive. Both conserved end residues are part of each CDR3. D genes are given only for firm matches. The size entry is marked missing in some rows and otherwise reads once, few, many or a size class.

J,V,size,D,DNA,CDR3
TRBJ2-7,TRBV7-2,NA,TRBD2,TGTGCCGGGCGGGGGGGCCCCTCTTTCTACGAGCAGTACTTC,CAGRGGPSFYEQYF
TRBJ1-3,TRBV6-1,NA,TRBD1,TGTGCCAGCAGTGGCACTGGGACAGGGGGAACTGGAAACACCATATATTTT,CASSGTGTGGTGNTIYF
TRBJ1-5,TRBV19,NA,NA,TGTGCCAGTAGTACAGCAGGGAGCAATCAGCCCCAGCATTTT,CASSTAGSNQPQHF
TRBJ1-6,TRBV5-4,few,NA,TGTGCCAGCAGCTTGTCGGTCCGGGAGGACTCACCCCTCCACTTT,CASSLSVREDSPLHF
TRBJ2-1,TRBV4-2,once,NA,TGTGCCAGCAGCGACCGAGGCAATGAGCAGTTCTTC,CASSDRGNEQFF
TRBJ2-2,TRBV7-8,NA,NA,TGTGCCAGCAGTCCTCAGGGTTACGCCGGGGAGCTGTTTTTT,CASSPQGYAGELFF
TRBJ2-2,TRBV6-6,NA,NA,TGTGCCAGCAGAACGGACCCGGCGGGCACCGGGGAGCTGTTTTTT,CASRTDPAGTGELFF
TRBJ2-3,TRBV7-8,once,TRBD1,TGTGCCAGCAGCTTATGGACAGGCTCCTCAGATACGCAGTATTTT,CASSLWTGSSDTQYF
TRBJ1-1,TRBV7-2,NA,NA,TGTGCCAGCAGGTTAGCCTCGGGATTAAACACTGAAGCTTTCTTT,CASRLASGLNTEAFF
TRBJ1-2,TRBV6-1,NA,TRBD1,TGTGCCAGCAGTGGGGACAGAAGATCTAACTATGGCTACACCTTC,CASSGDRRSNYGYTF
TRBJ1-1,TRBV27,NA,TRBD1,TGTGCCAGCAGTCGGGTGTCAGGGGGCACTGAAGCTTTCTTT,CASSRVSGGTEAFF
TRBJ2-7,TRBV5-6,NA,NA,TGTGCCAGCAGGATGGAGACAGAACGTTTTGTTTACGAGCAGTACTTC,CASRMETERFVYEQYF
TRBJ2-5,TRBV2,once,NA,TGTGCCAGCAGGCAGGGGATGCAAGAGACCCAGTACTTC,CASRQGMQETQYF
TRBJ1-5,TRBV7-9,NA,NA,TGTGCCAGCAGCTTAGAAGACACCCAGCCCCAGCATTTT,CASSLEDTQPQHF
TRBJ1-1,TRBV5-6,NA,NA,TGTGCCAGCAGCCTAGGGAGGAGGAACACTGAAGCTTTCTTT,CASSLGRRNTEAFF
TRBJ1-1,TRBV27,NA,TRBD1,TGTGCCAGCAGTCCACACCAGACAGGGTCTGAAGCTTTCTTT,CASSPHQTGSEAFF
TRBJ1-2,TRBV2,few,NA,TGTGCCAGCACCCCAGGTAGGGGTTGGTATGGCTACACCTTC,CASTPGRGWYGYTF
TRBJ2-3,TRBV19,NA,TRBD2,TGTGCCAGTAGTATGCGCGGGGGGTACACAGATACGCAGTATTTT,CASSMRGGYTDTQYF
TRBJ1-6,TRBV6-6,NA,TRBD1,TGTGCCAGCAGGAGGGACAGTAATTCACCCCTCCACTTT,CASRRDSNSPLHF
TRBJ2-2,TRBV7-9,NA,TRBD1,TGTGCCAGCAGCTTAGGGGTCGGACAGGGGGACACCGGGGAGCTGTTTTTT,CASSLGVGQGDTGELFF
TRBJ2-2,TRBV2,NA,TRBD1,TGTGCCAGCAGCCGGGACAGGGACCGGGAGCTGTTTTTT,CASSRDRDRELFF
TRBJ1-1,TRBV19,NA,NA,TGTGCCAGTAGTGTGGACAGTATGAACACTGAAGCTTTCTTT,CASSVDSMNTEAFF
TRBJ1-2,TRBV10-1,NA,TRBD1,TGCGCCAGCAGTGCGGACAGGGACTATGGCTACACCTTC,CASSADRDYGYTF
TRBJ2-5,TRBV2,NA,NA,TGTGCCAGCGGCCCATTGACAGGGAGGGAGACCCAGTACTTC,CASGPLTGRETQYF
TRBJ1-2,TRBV7-8,NA,NA,TGTGCCAGCAGCACCGGACAGAGCTCTAACTATGGCTACACCTTC,CASSTGQSSNYGYTF
TRBJ2-1,TRBV4-1,NA,TRBD2,TGCGCCAGCAGCCAAGAAATGGGACTAGCGGGAAACAATGAGCAGTTCTTC,CASSQEMGLAGNNEQFF
TRBJ2-5,TRBV6-5,NA,NA,TGTGCCAGCAGCCCCCGGGGTCGGGAGACCCAGTACTTC,CASSPRGRETQYF
TRBJ2-1,TRBV4-1,NA,NA,TGCGCCAGCAACTGGGAGGTTTGGGGCTACAATGAGCAGTTCTTC,CASNWEVWGYNEQFF
TRBJ1-6,TRBV5-1,few,TRBD1,TGCGCCAGCAGCTCTACCACTCCGGGACAGGGGGGCTCACCCCTCCACTTT,CASSSTTPGQGGSPLHF
TRBJ1-1,TRBV30,few,TRBD1,TGTGCCTGGAGTCCCGGACAGGTTGAAGCTTTCTTT,CAWSPGQVEAFF
TRBJ2-7,TRBV11-2,NA,TRBD2,TGTGCCAGCAGCTTAGCCGTAGCGGGGGGAGGGTACGAGCAGTACTTC,CASSLAVAGGGYEQYF
TRBJ1-3,TRBV7-2,NA,NA,TGTGCCAGCAGCTTAAGGCGGACGGCGGGCAGGCCTGGAAACACCATATATTTT,CASSLRRTAGRPGNTIYF
TRBJ1-1,TRBV19,NA,NA,TGTGCCAGTAGTATCCAGGCCACAGTGAACACTGAAGCTTTCTTT,CASSIQATVNTEAFF
TRBJ1-4,TRBV2,NA,NA,TGTGCCAGCAGTCTAGGATACAATGAAAAACTGTTTTTT,CASSLGYNEKLFF
TRBJ1-2,TRBV10-3,NA,NA,TGTGCCATCAGTGGGGCAGGGATCTATGGCTACACCTTC,CAISGAGIYGYTF
TRBJ2-2,TRBV5-6,NA,TRBD1,TGTGCCAGCAGCTACAGTGGGGACAGGGTGGCCGGGGAGCTGTTTTTT,CASSYSGDRVAGELFF
TRBJ1-4,TRBV15,NA,TRBD1,TGTGCCACCAGCAGAGCCGGGACAGGGTCCAATGAAAAACTGTTTTTT,CATSRAGTGSNEKLFF
TRBJ2-7,TRBV6-1,once,TRBD2,TGTGCCAGCATGACTAGCGGGGGGTGTTACGAGCAGTACTTC,CASMTSGGCYEQYF
TRBJ1-1,TRBV4-1,few,NA,TGCGCCAGCAGCTTATATACGACAGGGAACACTGAAGCTTTCTTT,CASSLYTTGNTEAFF
TRBJ1-2,TRBV27,NA,TRBD1,TGTGCCAGCAGTTTATCAAGGGACAGAAACTATGGCTACACCTTC,CASSLSRDRNYGYTF
TRBJ2-1,TRBV10-3,NA,NA,TGTGCCATCAGTGACGGGACTGGGGCCCACAATGAGCAGTTCTTC,CAISDGTGAHNEQFF
TRBJ1-5,TRBV30,NA,NA,TGTGCCTGGAGTGTAGGGGGGGGGATTATCAATCAGCCCCAGCATTTT,CAWSVGGGIINQPQHF
TRBJ1-1,TRBV30,NA,NA,TGTGCCTGGAGGGTACAGGCCAGTGGGACTGAAGCTTTCTTT,CAWRVQASGTEAFF
TRBJ2-3,TRBV4-1,few,TRBD2,TGCGCCAGCAGCCACCCCTTCGGTGCGGGGGTAGCAGATACGCAGTATTTT,CASSHPFGAGVADTQYF
TRBJ1-1,TRBV5-6,NA,NA,TGTGCCAGCAGCCCCAGTCTCATGAACACTGAAGCTTTCTTT,CASSPSLMNTEAFF
TRBJ1-5,TRBV19,NA,NA,TGTGCCAGTAGTAGGGCAGGCTTGGGCAATCAGCCCCAGCATTTT,CASSRAGLGNQPQHF
TRBJ2-3,TRBV6-1,NA,TRBD1,TGTGCCAGCAGTGAAGCAGGGACAGGGGTGAGCACAGATACGCAGTATTTT,CASSEAGTGVSTDTQYF
TRBJ2-7,TRBV29-1,few,NA,TGCAGCGTTAGTACAGGGTCCTACGAGCAGTACTTC,CSVSTGSYEQYF
TRBJ1-2,TRBV15,NA,NA,TGTGCCACCAGCGGGGCGGGGGGACATATGAACTATGGCTACACCTTC,CATSGAGGHMNYGYTF
TRBJ1-2,TRBV6-1,few,NA,TGTGCCAGCAGTGAACTCCTTCGGGAACTCTATGGCTACACCTTC,CASSELLRELYGYTF
TRBJ2-3,TRBV6-6,NA,NA,TGTGCCAGCAGTTATCGGGGTGATCAGTATTTT,CASSYRGDQYF
TRBJ1-1,TRBV6-1,NA,NA,TGTGCCAGCAGTGAACAGGGTCACACTGAAGCTTTCTTT,CASSEQGHTEAFF
TRBJ1-5,TRBV5-4,NA,TRBD1,TGTGCCAGCAGCTGGGACAGGGAACAGCCCCAGCATTTT,CASSWDREQPQHF
TRBJ1-1,TRBV6-6,NA,TRBD1,TGTGCCAGCAGTTCCGGACAGGGTAGGGATACTGAAGCTTTCTTT,CASSSGQGRDTEAFF
TRBJ1-5,TRBV12-5,NA,NA,TGTGCTAGTGGTTTTCTAGGCAATCAGCCCCAGCATTTT,CASGFLGNQPQHF
TRBJ1-3,TRBV28,NA,NA,TGTGCCAGCAGTTTCGTCGGGTCTGGAAACACCATATATTTT,CASSFVGSGNTIYF
TRBJ1-4,TRBV23-1,NA,TRBD1,TGCGCCAGCAGTCCAAACGTGGGGACAGGGGGGTCAGTCGAAAAACTGTTTTTT,CASSPNVGTGGSVEKLFF
TRBJ2-7,TRBV6-6,NA,TRBD2,TGTGCCAGCAGTTCCGGGACTAGCGTCTTCGGGCAGTACTTC,CASSSGTSVFGQYF
TRBJ1-2,TRBV27,NA,NA,TGTGCCAGCAGTTGGGCCCCGGGGGTTAACTATGGCTACACCTTC,CASSWAPGVNYGYTF
TRBJ2-1,TRBV6-1,NA,NA,TGTGCCAGCATTGGGGCCAGCTCCTACAATGAGCAGTTCTTC,CASIGASSYNEQFF